The present TCR beta chain was sequenced within a study of blood T cells in healthy people across ages. General study results and limits: Diversity was higher, and naive CD4+ cells more numerous, in long-lived donors than in aged donors. When one million T cells were used, diversity estimates were thought to be underestimates.

This CDR3 spans 14 amino acids. Germline lookup yields CDR1 SGHKS and CDR2 YYEKEE (reference sequence). The V end was cut by 4 bases, the J end by 8 bases, with 18 bases between. Of note for this clonotype: Its antigen is currently unknown.

Alongside a J-beta primer mix, a sample-barcoded 5' primer served in a second PCR lasting 7 to 11 cycles. TCRdb passed the 5' RACE reads through MiXCR, listing each CDR3 protein once. The table lists 750,000 to 950,000 distinct CDR3 sequences, about 48% of them singletons, with roughly two fifths in the top ten. The rearrangement uses TRBV5-5 and TRBJ1-2, with D unclear. This receptor was taken from a man older than 75 in good health. Material: blood. CDR3 bases: TGTGCCAGCAGCCATACAGTCGGACCCGGAGGCTACACCTTC. Residues: CASSHTVGPGGYTF.